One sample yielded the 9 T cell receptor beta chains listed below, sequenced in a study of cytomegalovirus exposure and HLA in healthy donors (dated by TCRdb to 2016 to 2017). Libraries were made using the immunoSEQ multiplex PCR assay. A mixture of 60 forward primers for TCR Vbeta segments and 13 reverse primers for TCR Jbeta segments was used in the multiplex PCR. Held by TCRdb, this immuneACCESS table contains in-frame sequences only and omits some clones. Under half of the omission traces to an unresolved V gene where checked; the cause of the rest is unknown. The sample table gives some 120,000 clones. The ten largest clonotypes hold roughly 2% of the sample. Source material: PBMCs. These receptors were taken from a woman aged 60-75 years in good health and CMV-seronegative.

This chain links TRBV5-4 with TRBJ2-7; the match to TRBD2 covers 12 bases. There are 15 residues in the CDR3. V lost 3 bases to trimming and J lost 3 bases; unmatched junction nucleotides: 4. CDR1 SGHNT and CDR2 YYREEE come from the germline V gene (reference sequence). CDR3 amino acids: CASSSLTSGSYEQYF. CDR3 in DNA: TGTGCCAGCAGCTCCCTGACTAGCGGGAGCTACGAGCAGTACTTC.

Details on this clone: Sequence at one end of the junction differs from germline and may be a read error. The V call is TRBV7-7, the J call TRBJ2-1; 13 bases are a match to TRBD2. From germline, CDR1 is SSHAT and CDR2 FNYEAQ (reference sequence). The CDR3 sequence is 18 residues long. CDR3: CASSLAGTSGILGNEQFF. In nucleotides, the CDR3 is TGTGCTAGCAGCTTAGCCGGGACTAGCGGGATACTGGGCAATGAGCAGTTCTTC.

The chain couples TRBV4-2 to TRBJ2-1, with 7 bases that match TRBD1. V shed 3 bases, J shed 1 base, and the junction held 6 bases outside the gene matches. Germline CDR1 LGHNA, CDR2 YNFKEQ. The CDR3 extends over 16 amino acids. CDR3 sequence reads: CASSHAGGISYNEQFF. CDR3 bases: TGTGCCAGCAGCCATGCAGGGGGAATTTCCTACAATGAGCAGTTCTTC.

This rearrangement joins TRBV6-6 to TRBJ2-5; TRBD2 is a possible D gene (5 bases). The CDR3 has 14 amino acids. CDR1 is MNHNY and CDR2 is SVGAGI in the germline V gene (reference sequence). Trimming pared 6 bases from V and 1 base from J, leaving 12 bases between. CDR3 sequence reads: CASSPPGIQETQYF. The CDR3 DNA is TGTGCCAGCAGCCCGCCGGGGATCCAAGAGACCCAGTACTTC.

CDR3 loop: CASSPGQGAAGELFF. CDR3 nucleotide sequence: TGCGCCAGCAGCCCGGGACAGGGGGCGGCCGGGGAGCTGTTTTTT. V is TRBV4-1 and J is TRBJ2-2; 12 bases map to TRBD1. CDR3 length: 15 amino acids. V lost 4 bases to trimming and J lost 6 bases; unmatched junction nucleotides: 3. From germline, CDR1 is MGHRA and CDR2 YSYEKL.

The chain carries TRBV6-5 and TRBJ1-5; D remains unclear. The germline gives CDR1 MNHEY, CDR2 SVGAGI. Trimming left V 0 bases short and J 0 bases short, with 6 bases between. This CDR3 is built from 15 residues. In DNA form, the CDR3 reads TGTGCCAGCAGTTACTCTCAGTATAGCAATCAGCCCCAGCATTTT. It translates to CASSYSQYSNQPQHF.

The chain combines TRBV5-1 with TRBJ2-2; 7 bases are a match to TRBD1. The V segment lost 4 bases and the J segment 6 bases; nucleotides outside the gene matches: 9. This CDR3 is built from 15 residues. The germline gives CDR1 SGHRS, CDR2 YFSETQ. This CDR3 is CASSPVPGQPGELFF. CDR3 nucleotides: TGCGCCAGCAGCCCAGTCCCGGGACAGCCCGGGGAGCTGTTTTTT.

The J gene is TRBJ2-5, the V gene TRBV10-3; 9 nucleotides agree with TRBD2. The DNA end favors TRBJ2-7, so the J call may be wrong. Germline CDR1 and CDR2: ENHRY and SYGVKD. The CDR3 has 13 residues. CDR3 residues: CAISGLAVYEQYF. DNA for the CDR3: TGTGCCATCAGTGGACTAGCGGTCTACGAGCAGTACTTC.

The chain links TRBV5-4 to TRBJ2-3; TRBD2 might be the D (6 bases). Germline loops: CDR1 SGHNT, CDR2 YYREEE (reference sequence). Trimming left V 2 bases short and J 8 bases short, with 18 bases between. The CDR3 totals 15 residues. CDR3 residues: CASSLVGAGGSTQYF. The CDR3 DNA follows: TGTGCCAGCAGCTTAGTCGGAGCCGGAGGGAGTACGCAGTATTTT.